This TCR beta chain was recovered during a study of T cell responses to AZD1222 COVID-19 vaccine (dated by TCRdb to the early 2020s). About the investigation overall: A total of over 230 trial participants underwent TCR sequencing, of whom around 200 received two doses of AZD1222 and around 26 received two doses of the MenACWY control vaccine. Trial participants were enrolled into age subgroups of 18-55, 56-69 and 70-plus years, which contained about 150, 28 and 57 TCR-sequenced participants, respectively.

The CDR3 regions of human TCRbeta chains were analyzed by immunosequencing. In the authors' own workflow: Repertoire TCRs were matched against a reference library of SARS-CoV-2-specific TCRs generated with the MIRA antigen-specificity platform. Breadth was defined as the fraction of unique TCRs that were SARS-CoV-2-associated. Depth was defined as the fraction of total T cells that were SARS-CoV-2-associated. Using the MIRA data, each spike-specific TCR was assigned both to the spike region to which the TCR was reactive and to a CD4 or CD8 class. Log10-transformed breadth and depth values were compared by one-way ANOVA with Sidak's multiple comparisons tests. TCRdb holds this immuneACCESS table with in-frame rearrangements only. Some clones are missing; in checked studies, unresolved V genes explain under half, and the rest has no known cause. The V and J calls and the clone size are those of that table, but D and trimming were determined from the DNA. The sample table holds tens of thousands of clones, of which 80% were seen once. The ten largest clones add up to around 50% of the sample.

Spanning cysteine to phenylalanine, the CDR3 consists of 16 amino acids. The retained sequence is limited to the CDR3, 48 bases, with the frame set at the first base. The germline V end is reduced by 7 bases and the J end by 5 bases; junction bases left unmatched: 12. CDR1 LGHDT and CDR2 YNNKEL were looked up in the germline V gene (reference sequence). Points the paper makes about the study in general: Reportedly, almost half of the unique spike-specific TCRs recognized epitopes lying outside the regions that are mutated in the B.1.351 and B.1.1.7 variants. Spike-specific TCR breadth and depth rose significantly after two AZD1222 doses compared with day 0 and with MenACWY recipients. Because no day 14 peak-response samples were available, repertoires were characterized only after the peak T cell response. Participants were mostly white British and included more females than males, and it was suggested by the authors that clonal diversity may have been underestimated. In the small 56-69-year group, the increase in depth fell short of significance, most likely because of low power. Only five or six AZD1222 recipients were SARS-CoV-2 seropositive at baseline, limiting conclusions about previously exposed vaccinees. The vaccine-associated CD4 TCRs covered the entire spike protein, and the dominant responses fell in regions 160-218 and 743-854.

On this clone itself: This clone's antigen is unknown. No base quality information exists; no much larger clone differs at one position.

This sample's time point label indicates: about 28 days (+/-7) after the second vaccine dose. AZD1222 recipients given second doses at about 4 weeks or at about 12 weeks were pooled, since spike-specific TCR depth and breadth were not found to differ between the two schedules. The vaccinee samples were drawn from two UK trials, COV001 and COV002, one of which was a single-blind randomized controlled phase 2/3 trial testing AZD1222 (ChAdOx1 nCoV-19) in healthy adults. For TCRbeta chain sequencing, PBMC samples from trial participants were taken at day 0 and at day 28 after the second dose. The chain links TRBV3-1 (or the pseudogene TRBV3-2) with TRBJ2-2, with 8 middle bases fitting TRBD2. The sample here was peripheral blood, taken 28 days after the second AZD1222 dose. The sequence was obtained from an adult who received the AZD1222 COVID-19 vaccine. CDR3 region: CASKKGMSGRTGELFF. The DNA is as follows: TGTGCCAGCAAGAAAGGAATGAGCGGGAGAACCGGGGAGCTGTTTTTT.